This TCR beta chain comes out of a study of T cell repertoires in cytomegalovirus infection. The V gene lost 1 base and the J gene lost 2 bases, with 6 bases spanning the gap. This CDR3 has 13 amino acids. CDR1 and CDR2 (germline): SGHTA, FQGNSA. This clonotype has at least ten counts. Each CDR3 protein is one row after TCRdb ran MiXCR on the reads. The sample gives approximately 100,000 distinct CDR3 sequences, around a quarter of which show up once; roughly two fifths is in the top ten. The source material was CD8+ T cells from PBMCs. This TCR came from a human donor in good health (CMV status not recorded). Some clones in this sample may be carry-over from other donors' samples. J is TRBJ2-7 and V is TRBV7-2; D is undetermined. The CDR3 is CASSLGSTYEQYF. CDR3 nucleotide sequence: TGTGCCAGCAGCTTAGGCAGTACCTACGAGCAGTACTTC.